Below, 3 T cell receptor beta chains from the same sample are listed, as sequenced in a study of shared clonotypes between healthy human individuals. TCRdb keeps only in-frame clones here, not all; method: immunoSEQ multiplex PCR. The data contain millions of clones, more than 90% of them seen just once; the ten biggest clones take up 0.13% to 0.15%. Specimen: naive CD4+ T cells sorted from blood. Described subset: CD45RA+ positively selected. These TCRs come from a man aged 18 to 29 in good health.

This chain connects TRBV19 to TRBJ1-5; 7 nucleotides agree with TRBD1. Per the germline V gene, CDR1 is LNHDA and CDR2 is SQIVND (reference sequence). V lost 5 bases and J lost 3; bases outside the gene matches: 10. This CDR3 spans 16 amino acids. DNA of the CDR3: TGTGCCAGTAGTCCCCTAGGAACAGGGGACAATCAGCCCCAGCATTTT. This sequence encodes CASSPLGTGDNQPQHF.

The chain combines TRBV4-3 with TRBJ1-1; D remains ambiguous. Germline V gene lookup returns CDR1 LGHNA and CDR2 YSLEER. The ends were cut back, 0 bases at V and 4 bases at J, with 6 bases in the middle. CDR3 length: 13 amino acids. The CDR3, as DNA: TGCGCCAGCAGCCAAGATCTAGTCACTGAAGCTTTCTTT. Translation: CASSQDLVTEAFF.

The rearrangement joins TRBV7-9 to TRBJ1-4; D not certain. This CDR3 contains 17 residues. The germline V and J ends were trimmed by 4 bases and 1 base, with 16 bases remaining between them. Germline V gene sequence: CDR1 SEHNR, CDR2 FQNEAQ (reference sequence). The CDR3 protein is CASSSSLIRLTNEKLFF. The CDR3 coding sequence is TGTGCCAGCAGCTCGAGCCTAATCAGACTAACTAATGAAAAACTGTTTTTT.